A single sample gave rise to the 3 T cell receptor beta chains below, sequenced in a study of blood T cell repertoires in COVID-19. Method: immunoSEQ multiplex PCR; TCRdb's copy keeps in-frame clones and lacks some. Here the sample spans over 100,000 clones, about 83% being singletons. Sequenced: peripheral blood. The receptors shown here come from a middle-aged man with active or convalescent COVID-19.

The J gene is TRBJ2-7, the V gene TRBV9, with 8 bases matching TRBD1. The CDR3 runs to 14 residues. Germline CDR1 reads SGDLS; CDR2 reads YYNGEE. V was pared by 2 bases and J by 2 bases, with 3 bases of the junction left unmatched. The CDR3 is CASSVQGATYEQYF. The CDR3 DNA reads TGTGCCAGCAGCGTCCAGGGGGCTACCTACGAGCAGTACTTC.

The genes are TRBV6-5 and TRBJ1-2; TRBD1 might be the D (6 bases). Germline CDR1 reads MNHEY; CDR2 reads SVGAGI. This CDR3 spans 14 amino acids. Trimming pared 6 bases from V and 0 bases from J, leaving 11 bases between. This CDR3 is CASSQGTTNYGYTF. CDR3 DNA sequence: TGTGCCAGCAGCCAGGGGACCACTAACTATGGCTACACCTTC.

This clone occurred once. CDR3 in amino acids: CASSQVQGAQNEQFF. The CDR3 bases are TGTGCCAGCAGCCAGGTTCAGGGGGCGCAAAATGAGCAGTTCTTC. The rearrangement uses TRBV3-1 (or the pseudogene TRBV3-2) and TRBJ2-1; 8 nucleotides line up with TRBD1. The CDR3 spans 15 residues. Germline CDR1 and CDR2: LGHDT and YNNKEL (reference sequence). V was clipped by 3 bases and J by 7 bases; unmatched bases: 8.